The 20 T cell receptor beta chains listed next were all sequenced from one sample in a study of blood T cell repertoires in COVID-19. The method was immunoSEQ multiplex PCR; TCRdb's version includes in-frame clones alone and lacks a portion of them. This sample has roughly 200,000 clones, with roughly 83% found just once. Sequencing was carried out using peripheral blood. The receptors originated from a middle-aged woman with COVID-19, enrolled during active disease.

The rearrangement joins TRBV2 to TRBJ2-7; D not resolved. V dropped 7 bases and J dropped 3 bases, with 19 bases sitting between them. The CDR3 loop spans 15 amino acids. CDR1 SNHLY and CDR2 FYNNEI come from the germline V gene. The CDR3 protein is CASILQSTLYYEQYF. The CDR3 nucleotides read TGTGCCAGCATCCTCCAGTCAACCCTTTACTACGAGCAGTACTTC.

In nucleotides, the CDR3 is TGTGCCACCAGCAGAGATCGCGGGGCCAGGCTGGAGACCCAGTACTTC. Encoded protein: CATSRDRGARLETQYF. This chain uses TRBV15 with TRBJ2-5; D is possibly TRBD2 (6 bases). V shed 0 bases and J shed 5 bases, with 16 bases lying between them. This CDR3 contains 16 residues. In germline, CDR1 is LNHNV, CDR2 YYDKDF (reference sequence).

This clone was seen only a few times. This chain connects TRBV6-6 to TRBJ2-1; D is possibly TRBD1 (5 bases). Germline CDR1 reads MNHNY; CDR2 reads SVGAGI (reference sequence). V shed 8 bases and J shed 7 bases, with 15 bases lying between them. The CDR3 is 13 residues long. The CDR3 region is CASRIQDRNEQFF. Here the CDR3 DNA reads TGTGCCAGCCGGATACAGGATCGAAATGAGCAGTTCTTC.

This clone has more than one count but fewer than ten. This sequence joins TRBV6-1 and TRBJ1-5; no definite D call. The V end was cut by 3 bases, the J end by 6 bases, with 12 bases between. There are 14 residues in the CDR3. From germline, CDR1 is MNHNS and CDR2 SASEGT. The CDR3 nucleotides read TGTGCCAGCAGTGAGCTAGAATTCGGTCAGCCCCAGCATTTT. The encoded protein is CASSELEFGQPQHF.

The chain recombines TRBV15 with TRBJ1-3; TRBD1 is a possible D gene (5 bases). V shed 8 bases and J shed 9 bases, with 23 bases lying between them. The CDR3 consists of 15 residues. The germline gives CDR1 LNHNV, CDR2 YYDKDF (reference sequence). Here the CDR3 DNA reads TGTGCCACCTCGGAGGGGAGGCTGGAGCTTTCCACCATATATTTT. Translated: CATSEGRLELSTIYF.

The gene calls are TRBV5-1 and TRBJ1-4; 8 nucleotides line up with TRBD1. CDR1 SGHRS and CDR2 YFSETQ come from the germline V gene. V shed 4 bases and J 5 bases; nucleotides not matched to a gene: 1. The CDR3 has 13 residues. DNA for the CDR3: TGCGCCAGCAGCGACAGGGGAAATGAAAAACTGTTTTTT. Protein sequence: CASSDRGNEKLFF.

The chain is built from TRBV24-1 and TRBJ2-3; 10 bases fit TRBD1. Unmatched junction bases numbered 8, after V lost 7 bases and J lost 5 bases. CDR1 and CDR2 (germline): KGHDR, SFDVKD. The CDR3 has 15 amino acids. In DNA form, the CDR3 reads TGTGCCACCAGCCCGGGACAGGGGCCCTTAGATACGCAGTATTTT. It encodes CATSPGQGPLDTQYF.

The chain carries TRBV7-8 and TRBJ1-5; D remains ambiguous. The CDR3 is 17 amino acids. Trimming took 3 bases from V and 6 from J, leaving 21 bases between them. Germline V gives CDR1 SGHVS, CDR2 FQNEAQ. CDR3 DNA sequence: TGTGCCAGCAGCTTTAAGGATGTCGGAGTTCGAGCTCAGCCCCAGCATTTT. This codes for CASSFKDVGVRAQPQHF.

The chain uses TRBV5-4 and TRBJ2-7; TRBD2 agrees at 13 bases. Germline V lookup: CDR1 SGHNT, CDR2 YYREEE (reference sequence). Trimming took 4 bases from V and 4 from J; bases not matched to a gene: 5. This CDR3 has 15 residues. CDR3 coding DNA: TGTGCCAGCAGCCCGACTAGCGGGAGGTTGTACGAGCAGTACTTC. Protein: CASSPTSGRLYEQYF. Looking up the rest from reference TRBV5-4 and TRBJ2-7 gives the full variable domain: ETGVTQSPTHLIKTRGQQVTLRCSSQSGHNTVSWYQQALGQGPQFIFQYYREEENGRGNFPPRFSGLQFPNYSSELNVNALELDDSALYLCASSPTSGRLYEQYFGPGTRLTVT.

The CDR3 DNA is TGTGCCAGTAGTATAGAGGGGCGGGAGCAGTACTTC. Translated: CASSIEGREQYF. The chain joins TRBV19 to TRBJ2-7; tentative D call: TRBD1 (5 bases). Trimming stripped 0 bases from V and 7 bases from J, with 7 bases between. This CDR3 contains 12 residues. Germline CDR1 and CDR2: LNHDA and SQIVND (reference sequence).

The V call is TRBV18, the J call TRBJ2-1; 8 nucleotides agree with TRBD2. V lost 8 bases, J lost 7 bases, and 7 bases stayed unmatched. The V gene's germline CDR1 is KGHSH and CDR2 LQKENI. This CDR3 region has 13 residues. The CDR3 DNA is TGTGCCAGCAGAACTAGCGGAATTAATGAGCAGTTCTTC. As protein: CASRTSGINEQFF.

The rearrangement uses TRBV10-3 and TRBJ1-1, with a weak D call TRBD1 (5 bases). Per the germline V gene, CDR1 is ENHRY and CDR2 is SYGVKD. Trimming took 0 bases from V and 0 from J, leaving 14 bases between them. The CDR3 is made up of 17 amino acids. The chain's CDR3 is CAISESWGRTVNTEAFF. The CDR3 bases are TGTGCCATCAGTGAGTCTTGGGGCCGGACCGTGAACACTGAAGCTTTCTTT.

This chain connects TRBV4-2 to TRBJ1-1; the D gene is possibly TRBD1 (5 bases). Germline assignment: CDR1 LGHNA and CDR2 YNFKEQ. This CDR3 is 16 amino acids long. Trimming cost V 4 bases and J 0 bases, with 15 bases left between them. CDR3 coding DNA: TGTGCCAGCAGCCCCCTTGGGGGGGGTATGAACACTGAAGCTTTCTTT. This sequence encodes CASSPLGGGMNTEAFF.

This clone was seen just once. The chain is built from TRBV6-1 and TRBJ2-1; D gene uncertain. This CDR3 has 12 residues. CDR1 and CDR2 from the germline V gene are MNHNS and SASEGT. V lost 3 bases to trimming and J lost 5 bases, with 5 bases between them. Here the CDR3 DNA reads TGTGCCAGCAGTGATCAGGACAATGAGCAGTTCTTC. Translation: CASSDQDNEQFF.

V usage is TRBV5-1 and J usage is TRBJ1-1; D is unresolved. CDR3 length equals 15 residues. From germline, CDR1 is SGHRS and CDR2 YFSETQ. Deletions cut 3 bases from V and 6 bases from J, with 18 bases between. In DNA form, the CDR3 reads TGCGCCAGCAGCTGGAGTCCCCTCCAGGACTCTGAAGCTTTCTTT. It translates to CASSWSPLQDSEAFF. The whole variable domain, remainder taken from reference TRBV5-1 and TRBJ1-1, is KAGVTQTPRYLIKTRGQQVTLSCSPISGHRSVSWYQQTPGQGLQFLFEYFSETQRNKGNFPGRFSGRQFSNSRSEMNVSTLELGDSALYLCASSWSPLQDSEAFFGQGTRLTVV.

The V call is TRBV29-1, the J call TRBJ2-7; 9 bases are shared with TRBD1. The CDR3 is 14 amino acids. Germline V lookup: CDR1 SQVTM, CDR2 ANQGSEA. V shed 7 bases and J 7 bases; nucleotides not matched to a gene: 14. CDR3 protein: CSAGIGTGFGEQYF. In DNA, the CDR3 is TGCAGCGCCGGCATCGGGACAGGGTTCGGGGAGCAGTACTTC.

The CDR3 loop is CASSPHVLGGAYEQYF. DNA for the CDR3: TGTGCCAGCTCACCACATGTCCTAGGGGGTGCCTACGAGCAGTACTTC. The chain combines TRBV18 with TRBJ2-7; D is possibly TRBD1 (6 bases). This CDR3 is built from 16 residues. Trimming removed 1 base at V and 2 bases at J, with 15 bases between. Germline CDR1 and CDR2: KGHSH and LQKENI. Variable domain in full (rest from reference TRBV18 and TRBJ2-7): NAGVMQNPRHLVRRRGQEARLRCSPMKGHSHVYWYRQLPEEGLKFMVYLQKENIIDESGMPKERFSAEFPKEGPSILRIQQVVRGDSAAYFCASSPHVLGGAYEQYFGPGTRLTVT.

This sequence joins TRBV19 and TRBJ1-2; 10 bases align to TRBD1. V was clipped by 6 bases and J by 5 bases; unmatched bases: 3. Germline assignment: CDR1 LNHDA and CDR2 SQIVND (reference sequence). CDR3 length equals 13 residues. CDR3 sequence: CASRPDRGYGYTF. In DNA, the CDR3 is TGTGCCAGTAGGCCGGACAGGGGGTATGGCTACACCTTC.

The J gene is TRBJ2-2, the V gene TRBV29-1; TRBD2 matches at 8 bases. The germline V gene has CDR1 SQVTM and CDR2 ANQGSEA. V gave up 5 bases and J gave up 2 bases; unmatched junction bases: 4. The CDR3 runs 14 residues. This CDR3 reads CSVRGGPNTGELFF. The CDR3 nucleotides read TGCAGCGTTCGCGGGGGGCCAAACACCGGGGAGCTGTTTTTT.

This clone has only one observation. The V call is TRBV5-1, the J call TRBJ2-3; 7 bases agree with TRBD1. The J segment lost 6 bases and the V segment lost 4 bases, leaving 11 bases of the junction unmatched. Germline CDR1 and CDR2: SGHRS and YFSETQ. The CDR3 is 15 residues long. In DNA form, the CDR3 reads TGCGCCAGCAGCCCCCGGACAGGCCGTGGGGATACGCAGTATTTT. It codes for CASSPRTGRGDTQYF.